These 11 T cell receptor beta chains originate from one sample sequenced in a study of blood T cell repertoires in COVID-19. The repertoire was sequenced with immunoSEQ multiplex PCR; TCRdb's copy has only in-frame clones and lacks some. The sample lists about 60,000 clones, 85% occurring once. Sequenced input: peripheral blood. Receptors were obtained from a human donor in a cohort sampled during active COVID-19.

This chain connects TRBV6-5 to TRBJ2-3, with 7 bases identical to TRBD2. Germline V gene data show CDR1 as MNHEY and CDR2 as SVGAGI. The CDR3 runs to 15 residues. V shed 7 bases, J shed 3 bases, and the junction held 10 bases outside the gene matches. The CDR3: CASKRAQGGTDTQYF. The CDR3 DNA sequence: TGTGCCAGCAAAAGGGCTCAGGGAGGGACAGATACGCAGTATTTT.

This clone turned up a few times. J is TRBJ1-1 and V is TRBV7-2; 7 nucleotides agree with TRBD1. The CDR3 totals 15 residues. The germline CDR1 and CDR2 sequences are SGHTA and FQGNSA. Trimming took 5 bases from V and 1 from J; bases not matched to a gene: 7. The CDR3 nucleotides read TGTGCCAGCAGCCCCCAGGGGGTTGGGAACACTGAAGCTTTCTTT. The encoded protein is CASSPQGVGNTEAFF.

The rearrangement joins TRBV5-4 to TRBJ2-1; D remains ambiguous. V lost 0 bases to trimming and J lost 5 bases, with 3 bases between them. The CDR3 extends over 12 amino acids. CDR1 and CDR2 from the germline V gene are SGHNT and YYREEE (reference sequence). CDR3 loop: CASSLGDNEQFF. In DNA form, the CDR3 reads TGTGCCAGCAGCTTGGGCGACAATGAGCAGTTCTTC.

The chain has TRBV14 and TRBJ2-7; possible D gene TRBD1, 5 bases. The V and J ends lost 1 base and 3 bases respectively, with 10 bases between them. CDR1 and CDR2 (germline): SGHDN, FVKESK. This CDR3 comprises 14 residues. The CDR3 reads CASSQVRDSYEQYF. The CDR3 DNA follows: TGTGCCAGCAGCCAAGTCCGCGACAGCTACGAGCAGTACTTC.

Comments on this clone: At one boundary the junction diverges from the germline segment, which might be a read error. This sample also contains other DNA sequences that code for the same CDR3. The V gene is TRBV2, the J gene TRBJ2-7, with TRBD1 matching 7 bases. The CDR3 is 12 amino acids. CDR1 and CDR2 from the germline V gene are SNHLY and FYNNEI. CDR3 DNA: TGTGCCAGCAGTGGACAGGGATACGAACAGTACTTC. Its protein product is CASSGQGYEQYF.

J is TRBJ1-1 and V is TRBV10-3; 8 nucleotides agree with TRBD1. J was trimmed by 6 bases and V by 11 bases; bases with no gene match: 5. The CDR3 spans 11 residues. Germline-derived CDR1 and CDR2 are ENHRY and SYGVKD. CDR3 nucleotides: TGTGCCGTCCAGGGGGCCTCTGAAGCTTTCTTT. Translating it yields CAVQGASEAFF.

The CDR3 is CASSLGTSGSYNEQFF. The CDR3 DNA reads TGTGCCAGCAGCCTGGGGACTAGCGGGTCCTACAATGAGCAGTTCTTC. This chain joins TRBV3-1 (or the pseudogene TRBV3-2) and TRBJ2-1, with TRBD2 matching over 12 bases. CDR3 size: 16 residues. V shed 4 bases, J shed 1 base, and the junction held 2 bases outside the gene matches. Germline CDR1 and CDR2: LGHDT and YNNKEL (reference sequence).

V gene TRBV16 combines with J gene TRBJ2-1; 8 bases map to TRBD1. Germline values: CDR1 KGHSY, CDR2 FQNENV. The CDR3 loop spans 15 amino acids. V was clipped by 1 base and J by 6 bases; unmatched bases: 5. The CDR3 sequence: CASSQYGTGPNEQFF. The CDR3 coding sequence is TGTGCCAGCAGCCAATACGGGACAGGACCCAATGAGCAGTTCTTC.

The chain recombines TRBV19 with TRBJ2-2; D may be TRBD2 (6 bases). Per germline, CDR1 LNHDA and CDR2 SQIVND (reference sequence). The CDR3 covers 15 residues. The V and J ends lost 1 base and 11 bases respectively, with 17 bases between them. The CDR3 DNA reads TGTGCCAGTAGTATAGCTCCAGCGGGCGGATTCGAGCTGTTTTTT. Its protein is CASSIAPAGGFELFF.

The chain employs TRBV3-1 (or the pseudogene TRBV3-2) and TRBJ1-2, with a weak D call TRBD1 (6 bases). V was pared by 7 bases and J by 7 bases, with 22 bases between. The CDR3 contains 15 residues. Germline V gives CDR1 LGHDT, CDR2 YNNKEL (reference sequence). For the CDR3, the DNA is TGTGCCAGCACAAGAGGGGCAGGGGAATCCTCTGGCTACACCTTC. Protein product: CASTRGAGESSGYTF.

This rearrangement joins TRBV19 to TRBJ1-3; D is ambiguous. Germline V gene lookup returns CDR1 LNHDA and CDR2 SQIVND (reference sequence). V dropped 3 bases and J dropped 1 base, with 13 bases sitting between them. This CDR3 spans 16 amino acids. CDR3 in amino acids: CASSMSGVGSGNTIYF. CDR3 nucleotides: TGTGCCAGTAGTATGTCCGGGGTTGGATCTGGAAACACCATATATTTT.